This TCR beta chain was observed in a study of T cell responses to AZD1222 COVID-19 vaccine. Findings and caveats of the study: Spike regions recognized by vaccine-associated CD4 TCRs spanned the protein, led by 160-218 and 743-854.

Generated by immunoSEQ multiplex PCR, the TCRdb table keeps only in-frame clones and is missing some. In the table there are about 48,000 clones, about 89% of which are singletons. About this clone: Its antigen remains unknown.

This material consisted of peripheral blood, taken 28 days after the second AZD1222 dose. The TCR was taken from an adult who received the AZD1222 COVID-19 vaccine.

This CDR3 reads CASSLPGQGATGELFF. CDR3 sequence (DNA): TGTGCCAGCAGCTTACCGGGACAGGGGGCAACCGGGGAGCTGTTTTTT. V is TRBV5-6 and J is TRBJ2-2, with 12 bases identical to TRBD1. CDR3 length: 16 amino acids. CDR1 is SGHDT, CDR2 YYEEEE, per germline. V lost 2 bases and J lost 5; bases outside the gene matches: 4.